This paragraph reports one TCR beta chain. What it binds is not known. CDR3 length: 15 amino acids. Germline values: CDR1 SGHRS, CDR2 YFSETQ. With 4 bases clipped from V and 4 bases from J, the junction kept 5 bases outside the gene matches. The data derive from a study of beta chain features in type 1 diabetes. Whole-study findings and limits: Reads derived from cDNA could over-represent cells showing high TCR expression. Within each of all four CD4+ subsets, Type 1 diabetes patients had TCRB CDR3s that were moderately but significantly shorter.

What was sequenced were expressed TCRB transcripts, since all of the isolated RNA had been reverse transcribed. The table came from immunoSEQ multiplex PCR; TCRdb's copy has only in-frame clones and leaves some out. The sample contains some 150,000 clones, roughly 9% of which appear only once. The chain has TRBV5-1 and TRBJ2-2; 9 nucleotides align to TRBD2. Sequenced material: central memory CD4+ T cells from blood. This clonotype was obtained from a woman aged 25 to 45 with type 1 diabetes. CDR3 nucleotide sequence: TGCGCCAGCAGCCTGGGACTAGCCCTCACCGGGGAGCTGTTTTTT. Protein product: CASSLGLALTGELFF. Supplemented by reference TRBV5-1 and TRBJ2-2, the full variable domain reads KAGVTQTPRYLIKTRGQQVTLSCSPISGHRSVSWYQQTPGQGLQFLFEYFSETQRNKGNFPGRFSGRQFSNSRSEMNVSTLELGDSALYLCASSLGLALTGELFFGEGSRLTVL.